The rows below give T cell receptor delta chains drawn from one sample of a study of human gamma delta and Vdelta1 T cells. No antigen has been assigned to these receptors. TCRdb reran clone calling via CATT on the PCR reads. The repertoire holds 5,500 to 7,500 delta-chain clones, less than 45% seen once, with roughly 8.6% in the top ten. Sequencing input: Vdelta1 gamma-delta T cells from blood grown in culture (DOT cells). The receptors here all came from a human donor in good health. CDR3s include the opening cysteine and the closing phenylalanine or tryptophan. D genes are given only for firm matches. For some rows the clone size is stated as once, few or many, or as a class when expanded; others skip it.

v_call: TRDV1
j_call: TRDJ1
clone_size: NA
d_call: TRDD3
cdr3_length: 20
cdr3_nt: TGTGCTCTTGGGGCGCCTGCCGCCGACGTACTGGGGGGGTACACCGATAAACTCATCTTT
cdr3_aa: CALGAPAADVLGGYTDKLIF

v_call: TRDV1
j_call: TRDJ1
clone_size: once
d_call: NA
cdr3_length: 20
cdr3_nt: TGTGCTCTTGGTCCTTCCCCCCTAAGTACTGGGGTCCCGTACACCGATAAACTCATCTTT
cdr3_aa: CALGPSPLSTGVPYTDKLIF

v_call: TRDV1
j_call: TRDJ1
clone_size: NA
d_call: NA
cdr3_length: 19
cdr3_nt: TGTGCTCTTGGGGAACTATCCAGACCGTACTGGGCCTACCCCGATAAACTCATCTTT
cdr3_aa: CALGELSRPYWAYPDKLIF

v_call: TRDV2
j_call: TRDJ1
clone_size: few
d_call: TRDD3
cdr3_length: 15
cdr3_nt: TGTGCCTGCCTAGGGATACGCCAATCCACCGATAAACTCATCTTT
cdr3_aa: CACLGIRQSTDKLIF

v_call: TRDV1
j_call: TRDJ1
clone_size: NA
d_call: NA
cdr3_length: 17
cdr3_nt: TGTGCTCTTGGGAAGGGCCACCGGGGGGGTACTTTCGATAAACTCATCTTT
cdr3_aa: CALGKGHRGGTFDKLIF

v_call: TRDV1
j_call: TRDJ1
clone_size: NA
d_call: NA
cdr3_length: 15
cdr3_nt: TGTGCTCTTGGGGAACGACCCCGATATGGCGATAAACTCATCTTT
cdr3_aa: CALGERPRYGDKLIF

v_call: TRDV1
j_call: TRDJ1
clone_size: NA
d_call: TRDD3
cdr3_length: 22
cdr3_nt: TGTGCTCTTGGGGAATCCTACTGGGGGAAACTGGGGCAAAAACTGTACACCGATAAACTCATCTTT
cdr3_aa: CALGESYWGKLGQKLYTDKLIF

v_call: TRDV1
j_call: TRDJ1
clone_size: few
d_call: TRDD3
cdr3_length: 26
cdr3_nt: TGTGCTCTTGGGGAACTATCACCATTAAAAGTGAACCTACTGGGGGATACGCAGGGGGGTGAAGATAAACTCATCTTT
cdr3_aa: CALGELSPLKVNLLGDTQGGEDKLIF

v_call: TRDV1
j_call: TRDJ1
clone_size: NA
d_call: TRDD3
cdr3_length: 16
cdr3_nt: TGTGCTCTTGGGGAAAAGAACGGGGGATACACCGATAAACTCATCTTT
cdr3_aa: CALGEKNGGYTDKLIF

v_call: TRDV1
j_call: TRDJ1
clone_size: few
d_call: TRDD3
cdr3_length: 26
cdr3_nt: TGTGCTCTTGGGCTCCCCCCGGCGGGGCGTTGGGGATACGAGAAGGGTAGTTTGGAGTACACCGATAAACTCATCTTT
cdr3_aa: CALGLPPAGRWGYEKGSLEYTDKLIF

v_call: TRDV1
j_call: TRDJ1
clone_size: NA
d_call: TRDD3
cdr3_length: 23
cdr3_nt: TGTGCTCTTGGGGAACTAGTCGCCCTACCCGCACTATGGGGGATACCGGGGACCGATAAACTCATCTTT
cdr3_aa: CALGELVALPALWGIPGTDKLIF

v_call: TRDV1
j_call: TRDJ1
clone_size: NA
d_call: NA
cdr3_length: 21
cdr3_nt: TGTGCTCTTGGGAAGGGGGTGACACTTCGAAGCCAATCTTGGTACACCGATAAACTCATCTTT
cdr3_aa: CALGKGVTLRSQSWYTDKLIF

v_call: TRDV1
j_call: TRDJ1
clone_size: NA
d_call: NA
cdr3_length: 15
cdr3_nt: TGTGCTCTTGGGAAAGGGGAACGGGATACCGATAAACTCATCTTT
cdr3_aa: CALGKGERDTDKLIF

v_call: TRDV1
j_call: TRDJ1
clone_size: NA
d_call: TRDD3
cdr3_length: 20
cdr3_nt: TGTGCTCTTGGGGAACTCTTCTATCCTACGGGGGATACTTATACCGATAAACTCATCTTT
cdr3_aa: CALGELFYPTGDTYTDKLIF

v_call: TRDV1
j_call: TRDJ4
clone_size: NA
d_call: TRDD3
cdr3_length: 22
cdr3_nt: TGTGCTCTTGGGGACCCCCAGCGAGGCCCTCCCTGGGGGATACGATCTCCCAGACCCCTGATCTTT
cdr3_aa: CALGDPQRGPPWGIRSPRPLIF

v_call: TRDV1
j_call: TRDJ1
clone_size: NA
d_call: TRDD3
cdr3_length: 17
cdr3_nt: TGTGCTCTTGGGGAAGTTGTGAGACTGGGGGTTTTGGATAAACTCATCTTT
cdr3_aa: CALGEVVRLGVLDKLIF

v_call: TRAV29/DV5
j_call: TRDJ1
clone_size: few
d_call: NA
cdr3_length: 20
cdr3_nt: NA
cdr3_aa: CSVLLCSKLAMGDVTDKLIF

v_call: TRDV2
j_call: TRDJ1
clone_size: large
d_call: TRDD3
cdr3_length: 18
cdr3_nt: TGTGCCTGTGACAGAGTACTGGGGGATACAGGGTACACCGATAAACTCATCTTT
cdr3_aa: CACDRVLGDTGYTDKLIF

v_call: TRDV1
j_call: TRDJ1
clone_size: NA
d_call: TRDD3
cdr3_length: 23
cdr3_nt: TGTGCTCTTGGGGTTCTACTTCGTTCAGAGACTGGGGGATATAACCCTTACACCGATAAACTCATCTTT
cdr3_aa: CALGVLLRSETGGYNPYTDKLIF

v_call: TRDV1
j_call: TRDJ1
clone_size: NA
d_call: TRDD3
cdr3_length: 18
cdr3_nt: TGTGCTCTTGGGGCTTCGGAGTACTGGGGGACGGGGGTCACCAAACTCATCTTT
cdr3_aa: CALGASEYWGTGVTKLIF

v_call: TRDV1
j_call: TRDJ1
clone_size: NA
d_call: TRDD2
cdr3_length: 21
cdr3_nt: TGTGCTCTTGGGGACGAAGGCCTTCCTACGGTGGCTGTGGGGCCTGTCGATAAACTCATCTTT
cdr3_aa: CALGDEGLPTVAVGPVDKLIF

v_call: TRDV1
j_call: TRDJ1
clone_size: NA
d_call: TRDD3
cdr3_length: 16
cdr3_nt: TGTGCTCTTGGGGAAATAAGGGGGATACGCTCCGATAAACTCATCTTT
cdr3_aa: CALGEIRGIRSDKLIF

v_call: TRDV1
j_call: TRDJ1
clone_size: NA
d_call: TRDD3
cdr3_length: 24
cdr3_nt: TGTGCTCTTGGCCAAGGGGTCCACCTCTATTTACTGGGGGATCTCCACTCGTACACCGATAAACTCATCTTT
cdr3_aa: CALGQGVHLYLLGDLHSYTDKLIF

v_call: TRAV29/DV5
j_call: TRDJ1
clone_size: NA
d_call: NA
cdr3_length: 29
cdr3_nt: NA
cdr3_aa: CSVLLCSKRGELFLVGVRVGVTIFDKLIF

v_call: TRDV1
j_call: TRDJ1
clone_size: few
d_call: TRDD3
cdr3_length: 23
cdr3_nt: TGTGCTCTTGGGGAACTTGGTATCCTGCAGTTCCGGGCTGGGGGATACGTCGCCGATAAACTCATCTTT
cdr3_aa: CALGELGILQFRAGGYVADKLIF

v_call: TRDV1
j_call: TRDJ3
clone_size: few
d_call: TRDD2
cdr3_length: 22
cdr3_nt: TGTGCTCTTGGGAAACCCTTCCTACCTGGGGGCCACTCAACCTGGGACACCCGACAGATGTTTTTC
cdr3_aa: CALGKPFLPGGHSTWDTRQMFF

v_call: TRDV1
j_call: TRDJ1
clone_size: few
d_call: NA
cdr3_length: 22
cdr3_nt: TGTGCTCTTGGGGAATTCGACTCGACCCTACGTGGATCCGGGCTCCACACCGATAAACTCATCTTT
cdr3_aa: CALGEFDSTLRGSGLHTDKLIF

v_call: TRDV1
j_call: TRDJ1
clone_size: NA
d_call: TRDD3
cdr3_length: 23
cdr3_nt: TGTGCTCTTGGGGACGCCCGTTACCTACTGGGGGATACGGGGGGGGACCCCACCGATAAACTCATCTTT
cdr3_aa: CALGDARYLLGDTGGDPTDKLIF

v_call: TRDV1
j_call: TRDJ1
clone_size: NA
d_call: NA
cdr3_length: 17
cdr3_nt: TGTGCTCTTGGGGAACTTGGCCGAGGGGGAACTGCCGATAAACTCATCTTT
cdr3_aa: CALGELGRGGTADKLIF

v_call: TRDV1
j_call: TRDJ1
clone_size: NA
d_call: NA
cdr3_length: 20
cdr3_nt: TGTGCTCTTGGGGAACTCCCCCCAACATCTATTGGTAGGTACACCGATAAACTCATCTTT
cdr3_aa: CALGELPPTSIGRYTDKLIF

v_call: TRDV1
j_call: TRDJ1
clone_size: NA
d_call: NA
cdr3_length: 13
cdr3_nt: TGTGCTCTTGGGGAACTGTCCACCGATAAACTCATCTTT
cdr3_aa: CALGELSTDKLIF

v_call: TRDV1
j_call: TRDJ1
clone_size: NA
d_call: TRDD3
cdr3_length: 19
cdr3_nt: TGTGCTCTTGGCCTACTCTACCACTGGGGGATACGCTTCACCGATAAACTCATCTTT
cdr3_aa: CALGLLYHWGIRFTDKLIF

v_call: TRDV1
j_call: TRDJ1
clone_size: NA
d_call: TRDD3
cdr3_length: 22
cdr3_nt: TGTGCTCTTGGGGAACTACTCCACACTGGGGGATATGAGGGCCTGTACACCGATAAACTCATCTTT
cdr3_aa: CALGELLHTGGYEGLYTDKLIF

v_call: TRDV1
j_call: TRDJ1
clone_size: few
d_call: TRDD3
cdr3_length: 21
cdr3_nt: TGTGCTCTGGCGGCAGAATTCCTTCAGAAAATACTGGGGGATAGAACCGATAAACTCATCTTT
cdr3_aa: CALAAEFLQKILGDRTDKLIF

v_call: TRDV1
j_call: TRDJ1
clone_size: NA
d_call: TRDD3
cdr3_length: 19
cdr3_nt: TGTGCTCTTGGGGTCCAACCTTCCCCCGGGGGATACTTGGAGGATAAACTCATCTTT
cdr3_aa: CALGVQPSPGGYLEDKLIF

v_call: TRDV1
j_call: TRDJ1
clone_size: NA
d_call: TRDD3
cdr3_length: 19
cdr3_nt: TGTGCTCTCCGTCCCCCAGTTTCACTGGGGGTCATCAACACCGATAAACTCATCTTT
cdr3_aa: CALRPPVSLGVINTDKLIF

v_call: TRDV1
j_call: TRDJ1
clone_size: NA
d_call: TRDD3
cdr3_length: 20
cdr3_nt: TGTGCTCTTGGGGAATTCCTGCCTGGGGGACCCACAAGTAGTACCGATAAACTCATCTTT
cdr3_aa: CALGEFLPGGPTSSTDKLIF